These 3 T cell receptor beta chains were all obtained from the same sample, sequenced in a study of blood T cell repertoires in COVID-19. Assay used: immunoSEQ multiplex PCR; TCRdb lists only in-frame clones, some missing. The sample shows 200,000 to 300,000 clones, around 87% of them seen only once. The sample comprised peripheral blood. These receptors were taken from a woman in her sixties with COVID-19, enrolled during active disease.

The chain combines TRBV11-2 with TRBJ2-1, with TRBD2 matching over 12 bases. This CDR3 is built from 19 residues. The germline CDR1 and CDR2 sequences are SGHAT and FQNNGV. The V and J ends lost 5 bases and 8 bases, in that order; junction bases with no gene match: 19. CDR3 bases: TGTGCCAGCAGCCCCCGGGGGGTGACTAGCGGGAGAATCGGGGATGAGCAGTTCTTC. It translates to CASSPRGVTSGRIGDEQFF.

The rearrangement uses TRBV24-1 and TRBJ1-1; the match to TRBD1 covers 7 bases. Germline CDR1 is KGHDR and CDR2 is SFDVKD. This CDR3 spans 14 amino acids. V lost 7 bases and J lost 1; bases outside the gene matches: 5. CDR3 residues: CATREGAWNTEAFF. CDR3 in DNA: TGTGCCACCAGAGAGGGGGCATGGAACACTGAAGCTTTCTTT.

The chain uses TRBV6-2 or TRBV6-3 and TRBJ2-3; maybe TRBD2 (5 bases). The V end was cut by 2 bases, the J end by 4 bases, with 13 bases between. The length of the CDR3 is 15 residues. From germline, CDR1 is MNHEY and CDR2 SVGEGT. The CDR3 nucleotides read TGTGCCAGCAGTTACATCAGGACTGGCTCAGATACGCAGTATTTT. It specifies CASSYIRTGSDTQYF.